The 12 T cell receptor beta chains reported below all come from one sample, sequenced in a study of beta chain features in type 1 diabetes. Since all of the isolated RNA was reverse transcribed, expressed TCRB transcripts were what got sequenced. The method was immunoSEQ multiplex PCR; TCRdb's version includes in-frame clones alone and lacks a portion of them. The sample has 35,000 to 50,000 clones; approximately 49% are singletons. Material: stem cell memory CD4+ T cells from blood. These receptors all come from a woman aged 25 to 39 in good health.

In its sample, this clone was seen a few times. V is TRBV29-1 and J is TRBJ2-5; D is uncertain. The CDR3 consists of 13 residues. CDR1 and CDR2 (germline): SQVTM, ANQGSEA. V lost 3 bases and J lost 1, with 9 bases in between. The CDR3 nucleotides are TGCAGCGTTGACTGGGCAGCCCAAGAGACCCAGTACTTC. Residues: CSVDWAAQETQYF.

The rearrangement links TRBV11-3 to TRBJ2-5, with TRBD1 matching over 7 bases. CDR3 size: 15 residues. The ends lost 5 bases at V and 3 bases at J; junction bases unmatched: 9. Germline V lookup: CDR1 SGHNT, CDR2 YENEEA. The CDR3 sequence is CASSPGGRGKETQYF. The CDR3 bases are TGTGCCAGCAGCCCAGGTGGCAGGGGGAAAGAGACCCAGTACTTC.

This rearrangement joins TRBV7-2 to TRBJ1-2, with D perhaps TRBD1 (5 bases). CDR1 and CDR2 (germline): SGHTA, FQGNSA. The CDR3 runs 13 residues. Deletions cut 5 bases from V and 8 bases from J, with 15 bases between. CDR3 region: CASSRPGDGGYTF. In DNA, the CDR3 is TGTGCCAGCAGCCGGCCGGGGGACGGCGGCTACACCTTC.

This clone showed up just a few times. The CDR3 loop is CASSYGDRGNTEAFF. The CDR3 nucleotides read TGTGCCAGCAGCTACGGGGACAGGGGAAACACTGAAGCTTTCTTT. The genes are TRBV5-4 and TRBJ1-1; 10 bases fit TRBD1. Trimming cost V 3 bases and J 2 bases; bases outside gene matches: 4. The CDR3 loop spans 15 amino acids. Germline lookup yields CDR1 SGHNT and CDR2 YYREEE (reference sequence).

This clone turned up a few times. The rearrangement joins TRBV29-1 to TRBJ2-1; 10 nucleotides agree with TRBD1. Germline V gene lookup returns CDR1 SQVTM and CDR2 ANQGSEA. Losses at the gene ends were 2 bases for V and 8 bases for J; bases not matched to a gene: 6. This CDR3 region has 14 residues. The CDR3: CSVEPGTGVYEQFF. The CDR3, as DNA: TGCAGCGTTGAACCCGGGACAGGGGTGTATGAGCAGTTCTTC.

The gene calls are TRBV4-3 and TRBJ1-2, with D unclear. The CDR3 contains 13 residues. V was cut by 0 bases and J by 3 bases, with 5 bases left in between. Germline-derived CDR1 and CDR2 are LGHNA and YSLEER. The CDR3 sequence is CASSQDEDYGYTF. In DNA, the CDR3 is TGCGCCAGCAGCCAAGATGAGGACTATGGCTACACCTTC.

This chain uses TRBV7-2 with TRBJ2-3; D remains unclear. V was cut by 4 bases and J by 0 bases, with 11 bases left in between. CDR1 and CDR2 (germline): SGHTA, FQGNSA. The CDR3 totals 15 residues. Here the CDR3 reads CASSWRAGSTDTQYF. In nucleotides, the CDR3 is TGTGCCAGCAGCTGGCGCGCAGGCAGCACAGATACGCAGTATTTT.

Only a few counts were recorded for this clone. The rearrangement links TRBV2 to TRBJ2-7, with D hard to call. The CDR3 runs to 13 residues. The V end was cut by 3 bases, the J end by 4 bases, with 10 bases between. Germline V gene data show CDR1 as SNHLY and CDR2 as FYNNEI. Here the CDR3 reads CASSERQIYEQYF. The CDR3 nucleotides are TGTGCCAGCAGTGAGCGACAAATTTACGAGCAGTACTTC.

This clone was seen a handful of times. V is TRBV30 and J is TRBJ1-2; 9 bases match TRBD1. Per germline, CDR1 GTSNPN and CDR2 SVGIG (reference sequence). This CDR3 has 13 residues. V lost 0 bases and J lost 7; bases outside the gene matches: 3. The CDR3 nucleotides are TGTGCCTGGAGTGTACAGGGGGCGCTTGGCTACACCTTC. Translating it yields CAWSVQGALGYTF.

The chain is built from TRBV7-3 and TRBJ2-5, with TRBD2 matching 15 bases. The V segment lost 3 bases and the J segment 5 bases; nucleotides outside the gene matches: 7. Germline V gene lookup returns CDR1 SGHTA and CDR2 FQGTGA. The CDR3 is 17 amino acids. DNA of the CDR3: TGTGCCAGCAGCTTGTCCGGGACTAGCGGGAGGAGTGAGACCCAGTACTTC. Its translation is CASSLSGTSGRSETQYF.

This clone was found a few times. The chain joins TRBV30 to TRBJ2-3; D remains ambiguous. The CDR3 totals 13 residues. V was shortened by 1 base and J by 2 bases, with 7 bases between the two germline ends. Germline V gene sequence: CDR1 GTSNPN, CDR2 SVGIG (reference sequence). CDR3 in amino acids: CAWSAPNTDTQYF. CDR3 bases: TGTGCCTGGAGTGCCCCTAACACAGATACGCAGTATTTT.

The chain combines TRBV5-1 with TRBJ1-4, with D perhaps TRBD1 (6 bases). Trimming shortened V by 4 bases and J by 0 bases, and 13 bases separated the two germline ends. The length of the CDR3 is 16 residues. Per the germline V gene, CDR1 is SGHRS and CDR2 is YFSETQ. The CDR3 protein is CASSTGQLATNEKLFF. In DNA form, the CDR3 reads TGCGCCAGCAGCACGGGACAACTAGCAACTAATGAAAAACTGTTTTTT.